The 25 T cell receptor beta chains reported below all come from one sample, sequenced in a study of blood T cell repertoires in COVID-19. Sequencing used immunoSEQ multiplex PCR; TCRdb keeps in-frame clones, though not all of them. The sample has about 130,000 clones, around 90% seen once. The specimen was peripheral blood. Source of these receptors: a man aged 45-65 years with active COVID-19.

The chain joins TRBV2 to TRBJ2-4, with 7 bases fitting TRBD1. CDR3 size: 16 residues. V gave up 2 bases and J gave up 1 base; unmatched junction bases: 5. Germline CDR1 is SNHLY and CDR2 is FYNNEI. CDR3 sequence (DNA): TGTGCCAGCAGTGAACCCCAGACAGGGGCCAAAAACATTCAGTACTTC. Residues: CASSEPQTGAKNIQYF.

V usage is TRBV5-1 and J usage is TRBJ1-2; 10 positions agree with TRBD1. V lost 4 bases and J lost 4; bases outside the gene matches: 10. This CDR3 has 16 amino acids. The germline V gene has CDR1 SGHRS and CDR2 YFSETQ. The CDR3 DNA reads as TGCGCCAGCAGCCAAACCCTGGGACAGGGGATCTATGGCTACACCTTC. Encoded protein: CASSQTLGQGIYGYTF.

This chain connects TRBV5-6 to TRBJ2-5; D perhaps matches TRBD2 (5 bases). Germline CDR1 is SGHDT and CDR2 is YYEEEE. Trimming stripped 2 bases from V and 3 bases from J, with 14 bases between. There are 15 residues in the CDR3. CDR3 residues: CASSFRTQRKETQYF. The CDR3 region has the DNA TGTGCCAGCAGCTTCCGAACTCAGCGGAAAGAGACCCAGTACTTC.

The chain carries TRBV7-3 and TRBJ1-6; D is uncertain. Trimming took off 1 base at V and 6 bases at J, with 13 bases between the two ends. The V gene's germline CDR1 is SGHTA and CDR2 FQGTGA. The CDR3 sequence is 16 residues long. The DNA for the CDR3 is TGTGCCAGCAGCTTAATGGACTCAGCGGCTAATTCACCCCTCCACTTT. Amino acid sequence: CASSLMDSAANSPLHF.

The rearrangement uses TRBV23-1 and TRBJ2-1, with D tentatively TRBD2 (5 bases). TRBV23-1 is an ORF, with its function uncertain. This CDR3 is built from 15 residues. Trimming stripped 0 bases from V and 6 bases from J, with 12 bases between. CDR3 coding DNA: TGCGCCAGCAGTCAATCGCCGCCACGGGGCAATGAGCAGTTCTTC. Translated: CASSQSPPRGNEQFF.

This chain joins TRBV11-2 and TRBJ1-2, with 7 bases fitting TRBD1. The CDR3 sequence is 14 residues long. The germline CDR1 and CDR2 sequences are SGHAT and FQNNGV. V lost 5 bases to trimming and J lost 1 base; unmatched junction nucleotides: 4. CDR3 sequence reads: CASSPQGNNYGYTF. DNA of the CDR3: TGTGCCAGCAGCCCACAGGGGAATAACTATGGCTACACCTTC.

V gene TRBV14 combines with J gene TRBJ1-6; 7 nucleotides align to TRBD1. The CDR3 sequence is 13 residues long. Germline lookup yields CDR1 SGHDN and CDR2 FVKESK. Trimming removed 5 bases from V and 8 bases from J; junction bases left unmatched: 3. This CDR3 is CASSTQGYSPLHF. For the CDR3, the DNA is TGTGCCAGCAGCACACAGGGGTATTCACCCCTCCACTTT.

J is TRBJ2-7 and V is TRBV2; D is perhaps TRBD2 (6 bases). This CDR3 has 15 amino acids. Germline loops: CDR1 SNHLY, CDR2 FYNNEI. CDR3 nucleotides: TGTGTCACCCTTAGCGGCCACAGCACTTTCTACGAGCAGTACGTC. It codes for CVTLSGHSTFYEQYV.

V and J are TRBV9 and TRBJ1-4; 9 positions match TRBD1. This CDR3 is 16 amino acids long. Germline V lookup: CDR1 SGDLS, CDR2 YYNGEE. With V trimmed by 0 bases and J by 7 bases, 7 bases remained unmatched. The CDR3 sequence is CASSVAGGQGGEKLFF. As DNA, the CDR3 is TGTGCCAGCAGCGTAGCTGGGGGACAGGGAGGTGAAAAACTGTTTTTT.

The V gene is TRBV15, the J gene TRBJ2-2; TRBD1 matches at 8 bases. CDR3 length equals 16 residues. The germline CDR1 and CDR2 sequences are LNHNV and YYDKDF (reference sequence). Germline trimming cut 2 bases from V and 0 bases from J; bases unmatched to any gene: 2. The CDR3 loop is CATSRRDRSNTGELFF. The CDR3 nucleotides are TGTGCCACCAGCAGACGGGACAGGTCGAACACCGGGGAGCTGTTTTTT.

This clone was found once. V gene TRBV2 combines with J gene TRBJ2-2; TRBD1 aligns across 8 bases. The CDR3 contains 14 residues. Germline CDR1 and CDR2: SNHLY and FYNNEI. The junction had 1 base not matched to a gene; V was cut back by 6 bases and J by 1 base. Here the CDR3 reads CASSGQGNTGELFF. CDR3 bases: TGTGCCAGCAGCGGACAGGGGAACACCGGGGAGCTGTTTTTT.

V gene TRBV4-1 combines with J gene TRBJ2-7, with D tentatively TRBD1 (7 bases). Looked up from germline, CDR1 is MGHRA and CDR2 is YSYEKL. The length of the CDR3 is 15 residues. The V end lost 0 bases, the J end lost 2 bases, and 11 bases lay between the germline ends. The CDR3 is CASSQEWRGPYEQYF. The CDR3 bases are TGCGCCAGCAGCCAAGAGTGGAGGGGGCCCTACGAGCAGTACTTC.

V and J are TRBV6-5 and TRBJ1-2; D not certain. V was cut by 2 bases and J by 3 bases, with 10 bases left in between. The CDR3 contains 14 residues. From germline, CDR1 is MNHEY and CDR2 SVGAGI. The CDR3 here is CASSYGRRDYGYTF. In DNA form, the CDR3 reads TGTGCCAGCAGTTACGGGCGGAGGGACTATGGCTACACCTTC.

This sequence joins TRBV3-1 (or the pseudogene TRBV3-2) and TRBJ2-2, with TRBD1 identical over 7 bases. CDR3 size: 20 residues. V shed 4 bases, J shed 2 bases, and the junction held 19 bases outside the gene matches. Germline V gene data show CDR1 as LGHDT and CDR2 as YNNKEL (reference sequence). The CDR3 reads CASSRDQGVRASSNTGELFF. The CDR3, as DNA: TGTGCCAGCAGCCGCGACCAGGGGGTGCGGGCCAGCAGCAACACCGGGGAGCTGTTTTTT.

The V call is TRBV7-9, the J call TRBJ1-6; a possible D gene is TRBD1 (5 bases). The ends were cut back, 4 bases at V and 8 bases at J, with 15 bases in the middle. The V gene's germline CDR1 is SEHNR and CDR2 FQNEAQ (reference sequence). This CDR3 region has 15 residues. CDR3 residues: CASSSEQGPHSPLHF. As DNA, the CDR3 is TGTGCCAGCAGCTCGGAGCAGGGTCCCCATTCACCCCTCCACTTT.

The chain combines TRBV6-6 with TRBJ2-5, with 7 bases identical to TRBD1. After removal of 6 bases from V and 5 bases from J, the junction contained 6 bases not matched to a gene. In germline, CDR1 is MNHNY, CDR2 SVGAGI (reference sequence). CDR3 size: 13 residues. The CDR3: CASSRQGLETQYF. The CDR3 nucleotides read TGTGCCAGCAGCCGACAGGGTTTGGAGACCCAGTACTTC.

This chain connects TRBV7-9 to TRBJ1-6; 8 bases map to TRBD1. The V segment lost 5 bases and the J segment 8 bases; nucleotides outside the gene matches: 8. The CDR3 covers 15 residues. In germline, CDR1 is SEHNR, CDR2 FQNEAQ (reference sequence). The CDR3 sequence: CASSPGQGGDSPLHF. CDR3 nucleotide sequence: TGTGCCAGCAGCCCAGGACAGGGAGGGGATTCACCCCTCCACTTT.

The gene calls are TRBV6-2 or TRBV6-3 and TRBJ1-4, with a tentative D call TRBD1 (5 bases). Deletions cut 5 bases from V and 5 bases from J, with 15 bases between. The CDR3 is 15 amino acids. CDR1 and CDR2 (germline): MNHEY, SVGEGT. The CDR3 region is CASSRNGGTNEKLFF. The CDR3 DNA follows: TGTGCCAGCAGTAGAAACGGGGGGACCAATGAAAAACTGTTTTTT.

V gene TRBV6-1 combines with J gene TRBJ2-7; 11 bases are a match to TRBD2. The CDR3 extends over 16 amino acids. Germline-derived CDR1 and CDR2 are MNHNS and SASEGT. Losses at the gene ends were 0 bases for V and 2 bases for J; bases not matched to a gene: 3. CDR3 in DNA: TGTGCCAGCAGTGAAGCAGTGACTAGCGGGGCCTACGAGCAGTACGTC. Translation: CASSEAVTSGAYEQYV.

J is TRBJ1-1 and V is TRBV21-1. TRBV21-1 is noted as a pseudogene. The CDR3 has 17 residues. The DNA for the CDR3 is TGTGCCAGCAGCTTTTCACTGCGAGGCAGAATGAACACTGAAGCTTTCTTT. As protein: CASSFSLRGRMNTEAFF.

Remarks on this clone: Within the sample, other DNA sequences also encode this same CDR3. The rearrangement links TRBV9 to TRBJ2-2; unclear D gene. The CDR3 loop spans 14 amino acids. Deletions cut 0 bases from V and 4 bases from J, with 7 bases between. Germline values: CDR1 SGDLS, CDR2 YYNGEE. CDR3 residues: CASSVGGVTGELFF. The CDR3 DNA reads TGTGCCAGCAGCGTAGGAGGTGTCACCGGGGAGCTGTTTTTT.

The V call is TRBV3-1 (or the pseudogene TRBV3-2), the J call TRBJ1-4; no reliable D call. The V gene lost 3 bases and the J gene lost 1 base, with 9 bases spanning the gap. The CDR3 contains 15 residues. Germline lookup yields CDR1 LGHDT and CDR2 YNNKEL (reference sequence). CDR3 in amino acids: CASSHRRGTNEKLFF. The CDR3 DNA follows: TGTGCCAGCAGCCATCGGCGGGGAACTAATGAAAAACTGTTTTTT.

The CDR3 DNA follows: TGTGCCAGCAGCTTAGCCACCGGGTCCAACTATGGCTACACCTTC. Protein: CASSLATGSNYGYTF. The rearrangement links TRBV7-2 to TRBJ1-2, with unresolved D. This CDR3 comprises 15 residues. V lost 0 bases to trimming and J lost 2 bases, with 10 bases between them. The germline V gene has CDR1 SGHTA and CDR2 FQGNSA.

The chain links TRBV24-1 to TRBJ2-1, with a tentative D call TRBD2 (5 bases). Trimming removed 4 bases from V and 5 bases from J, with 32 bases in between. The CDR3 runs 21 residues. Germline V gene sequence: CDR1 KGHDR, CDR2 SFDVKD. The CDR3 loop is CATSDPGGGSPHSRANNEQFF. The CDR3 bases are TGTGCCACCAGTGACCCGGGCGGAGGCAGTCCACACTCCCGGGCCAACAATGAGCAGTTCTTC.

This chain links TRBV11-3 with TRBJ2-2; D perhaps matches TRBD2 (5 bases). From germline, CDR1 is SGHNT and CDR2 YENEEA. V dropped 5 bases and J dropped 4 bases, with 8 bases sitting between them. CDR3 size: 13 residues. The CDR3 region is CASSPRGTGELFF. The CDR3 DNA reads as TGTGCCAGCAGCCCTCGGGGCACCGGGGAGCTGTTTTTT.